This T cell receptor (beta chain) emerged from a study of cytomegalovirus exposure and HLA in healthy donors. Study-level background: There were 350 to 400 genotyped donors. Of these, roughly 84% fell in the genetic ancestry cluster associated with self-reported Caucasian donors. Study-wide findings and caveats: In a later analysis, specific HLA alleles were associated with 15,000 or so TCR beta sequences at a 0.05 false discovery rate. TCR beta chain V- and J-gene trimming was linked, in a later analysis, to a missense variant in DCLRE1C.

The PCR ran on 60 Vbeta and 13 Jbeta primers. Methods used by the authors: Later, an analysis found about 77 million unique TCR beta chains, and around 10 million of these were shared. This table comes from immunoSEQ multiplex PCR, and its TCRdb copy is limited to in-frame clones, with some not included. The V and J calls and the clone size are those of that table, but D and trimming were determined from the DNA. The sample lists 150,000 to 200,000 clones, around three quarters occurring once. CDR1 SGHAT and CDR2 FQNNGV come from the germline V gene. CDR3 length equals 14 residues. This clone was counted between two and nine times. The antigen is not known. At one end the junction does not follow the germline gene, possibly because of a read error.

The V gene is TRBV11-2, the J gene TRBJ1-5; D may be TRBD1 (6 bases). The material sequenced was PBMCs. This clonotype was sampled from a woman aged 40 to 49 in good health and CMV-seronegative. The CDR3 bases are TGTGCCAGCAGCCAGGGGAGTAGCGATCAGCCCCAGCATTTT. This translates into CASSQGSSDQPQHF.